These 7 T cell receptor beta chains originate from one sample sequenced in a study of blood T cell repertoires in COVID-19. Using immunoSEQ multiplex PCR, the repertoire was profiled, and TCRdb retains in-frame clones only, with some absent. This table holds approximately 440,000 clones, about nine tenths found once. Sample: PBMCs or T cells enriched from blood (not recorded which). All receptors derive from a young woman who had recovered from COVID-19.

DNA of the CDR3: TGTGCCAGCAGTGAACGTCCCCTAGCGGGGACCCGATACGAGCAGTACTTC. This sequence encodes CASSERPLAGTRYEQYF. The chain uses TRBV6-1 and TRBJ2-7; 9 positions match TRBD2. The length of the CDR3 is 17 residues. Germline V gene data show CDR1 as MNHNS and CDR2 as SASEGT. The J segment lost 4 bases and the V segment lost 2 bases, leaving 12 bases of the junction unmatched.

This clone has just one count. This chain connects TRBV20-1 to TRBJ2-1; the match to TRBD2 covers 12 bases. This CDR3 contains 17 residues. CDR1 is DFQATT, CDR2 SNEGSKA, per germline (reference sequence). Unmatched junction bases numbered 6, after V lost 3 bases and J lost 0 bases. This CDR3 is CSASQLAGGFSYNEQFF. DNA for the CDR3: TGCAGTGCTAGTCAACTAGCGGGGGGCTTCTCCTACAATGAGCAGTTCTTC.

V and J are TRBV5-4 and TRBJ1-2; D remains ambiguous. CDR3 length: 14 amino acids. CDR1 is SGHNT, CDR2 YYREEE, per germline (reference sequence). Trimming pared 0 bases from V and 4 bases from J, leaving 10 bases between. The CDR3 sequence: CASSLGGEAYGYTF. CDR3 in DNA: TGTGCCAGCAGCTTGGGAGGAGAGGCCTATGGCTACACCTTC.

In this sample, this clone turned up a few times. The gene calls are TRBV18 and TRBJ2-7, with 8 bases fitting TRBD1. The CDR3 is 15 amino acids. Germline trimming cut 1 base from V and 2 bases from J; bases unmatched to any gene: 4. CDR1 and CDR2 (germline): KGHSH, LQKENI. The CDR3 loop reads CASSPRTGFTYEQYF. Here the CDR3 DNA reads TGTGCCAGCTCACCACGGACAGGGTTCACCTACGAGCAGTACTTC.

The CDR3 DNA follows: TGTGCCAGCAGCCAAGATCCGTACGAGCAGTACTTC. It yields the protein CASSQDPYEQYF. The V call is TRBV3-1 (or the pseudogene TRBV3-2), the J call TRBJ2-7, with unresolved D. This CDR3 is 12 amino acids long. CDR1 is LGHDT and CDR2 is YNNKEL in the germline V gene (reference sequence). V was clipped by 0 bases and J by 4 bases, with 4 bases between them.

V gene TRBV6-1 combines with J gene TRBJ1-6; the D gene is possibly TRBD1 (5 bases). CDR3 length: 16 amino acids. Looked up from germline, CDR1 is MNHNS and CDR2 is SASEGT. Trimming stripped 2 bases from V and 4 bases from J, with 12 bases between. CDR3 DNA: TGTGCCAGCAGTGAATGGGCAGGGTATTATAATTCACCCCTCCACTTT. Translated: CASSEWAGYYNSPLHF.

The genes are TRBV5-5 and TRBJ2-3; D not certain. In germline, CDR1 is SGHKS, CDR2 YYEKEE (reference sequence). V was clipped by 1 base and J by 2 bases, with 8 bases between them. This CDR3 is built from 14 residues. CDR3 coding DNA: TGTGCCAGCAGCTTGTCTGTTCCCACAGATACGCAGTATTTT. Amino acid sequence: CASSLSVPTDTQYF.